The clone carrying this TCR beta chain occurred a few times. The data were taken from a study of T cells in Graves' hyperthyroidism and ophthalmopathy. Study-level information: The initial diagnosis was the point when peripheral blood was collected, ahead of any treatment.

From germline, CDR1 is DFQATT and CDR2 SNEGSKA (reference sequence). There are 15 residues in the CDR3. V gave up 2 bases and J gave up 0 bases, with 8 bases separating them. RNA transcripts gave rise to amplified TCR beta CDR3 regions. With the HTBI primer set, the TCR CDR3 went through a first round of RT-PCR. One entry per CDR3 protein, called by TCRdb with MiXCR from the multiplex PCR reads. The sample includes nearly 750,000 distinct CDR3 sequences, 30% to 40% of them seen just once. Input material: blood. The receptor's source is a woman in her thirties or forties with Graves' hyperthyroidism. J is TRBJ2-6 and V is TRBV20-1; a weak D match, TRBD1 (5 bases). The CDR3: CSARLQGSGANVLTF. The CDR3 nucleotides read TGCAGTGCTAGACTTCAGGGCTCTGGGGCCAACGTCCTGACTTTC.